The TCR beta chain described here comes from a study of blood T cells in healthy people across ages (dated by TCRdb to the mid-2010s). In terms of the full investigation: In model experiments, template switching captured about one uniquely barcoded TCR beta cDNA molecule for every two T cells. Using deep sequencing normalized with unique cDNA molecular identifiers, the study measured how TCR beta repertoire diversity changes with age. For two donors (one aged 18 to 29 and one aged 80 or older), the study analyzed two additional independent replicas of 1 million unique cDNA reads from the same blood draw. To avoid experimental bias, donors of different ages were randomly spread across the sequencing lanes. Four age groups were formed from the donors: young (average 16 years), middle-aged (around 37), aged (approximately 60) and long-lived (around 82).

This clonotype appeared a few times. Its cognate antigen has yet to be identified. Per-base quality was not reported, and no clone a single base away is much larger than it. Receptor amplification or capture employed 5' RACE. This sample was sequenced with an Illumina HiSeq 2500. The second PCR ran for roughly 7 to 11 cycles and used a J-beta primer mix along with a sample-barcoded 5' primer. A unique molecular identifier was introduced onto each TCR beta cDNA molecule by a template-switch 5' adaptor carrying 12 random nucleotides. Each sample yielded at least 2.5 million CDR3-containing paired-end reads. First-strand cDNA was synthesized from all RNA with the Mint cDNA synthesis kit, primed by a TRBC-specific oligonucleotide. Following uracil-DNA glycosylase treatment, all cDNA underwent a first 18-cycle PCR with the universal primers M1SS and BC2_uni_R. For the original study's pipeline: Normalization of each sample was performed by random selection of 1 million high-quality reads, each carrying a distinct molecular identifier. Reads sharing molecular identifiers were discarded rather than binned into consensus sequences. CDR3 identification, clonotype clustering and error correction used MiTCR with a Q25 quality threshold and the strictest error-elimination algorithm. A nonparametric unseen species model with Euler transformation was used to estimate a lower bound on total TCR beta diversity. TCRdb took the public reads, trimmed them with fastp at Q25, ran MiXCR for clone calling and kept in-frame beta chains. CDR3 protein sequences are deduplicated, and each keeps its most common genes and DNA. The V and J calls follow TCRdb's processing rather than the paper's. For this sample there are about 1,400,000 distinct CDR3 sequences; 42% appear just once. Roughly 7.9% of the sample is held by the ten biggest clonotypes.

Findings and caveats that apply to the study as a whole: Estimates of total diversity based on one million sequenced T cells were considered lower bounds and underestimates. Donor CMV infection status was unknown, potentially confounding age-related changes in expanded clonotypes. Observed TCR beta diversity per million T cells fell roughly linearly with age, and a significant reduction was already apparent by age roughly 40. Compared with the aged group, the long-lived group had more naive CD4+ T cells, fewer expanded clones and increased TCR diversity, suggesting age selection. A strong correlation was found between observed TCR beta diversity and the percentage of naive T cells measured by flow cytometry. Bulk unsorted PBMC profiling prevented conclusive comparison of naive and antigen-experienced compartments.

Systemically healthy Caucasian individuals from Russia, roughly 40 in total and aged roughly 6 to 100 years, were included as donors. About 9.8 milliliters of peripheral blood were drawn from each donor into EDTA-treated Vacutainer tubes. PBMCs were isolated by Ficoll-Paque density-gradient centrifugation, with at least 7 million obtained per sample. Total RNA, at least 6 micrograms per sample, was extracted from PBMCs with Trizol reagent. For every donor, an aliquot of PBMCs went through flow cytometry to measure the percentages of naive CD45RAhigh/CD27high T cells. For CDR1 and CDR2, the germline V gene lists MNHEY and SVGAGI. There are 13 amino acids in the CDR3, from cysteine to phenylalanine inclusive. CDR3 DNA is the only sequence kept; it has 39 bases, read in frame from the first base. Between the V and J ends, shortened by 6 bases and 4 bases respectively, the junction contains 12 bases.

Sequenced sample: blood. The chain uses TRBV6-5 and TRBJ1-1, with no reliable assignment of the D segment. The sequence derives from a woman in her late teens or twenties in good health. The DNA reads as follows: TGTGCCAGCAGGCCCGGATGGAGCACTGAAGCTTTCTTT. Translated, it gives CASRPGWSTEAFF.